Below, 27 T cell receptor beta chains from the same sample are listed, as sequenced in a study of OX40 agonist ivuxolimab in advanced cancers. Generated by immunoSEQ multiplex PCR, the TCRdb table keeps only in-frame clones and is missing some. The sample has tens of thousands of clones, more than 75% seen once. The sequencing used CD4+ or CD8+ T cells sorted from blood, collected in a trial of the OX40 agonist ivuxolimab. The receptors were sampled from an adult with an advanced solid tumor such as melanoma, head and neck, liver or kidney cancer.

This clone was observed once. The chain has TRBV10-3 and TRBJ2-1, with D perhaps TRBD2 (7 bases). The germline V gene has CDR1 ENHRY and CDR2 SYGVKD. CDR3 length equals 14 residues. Trimming took off 4 bases at V and 12 bases at J, with 19 bases between the two ends. This CDR3 is CAISVGGGPEGQFF. The CDR3 bases are TGTGCCATCAGTGTTGGGGGGGGCCCTGAAGGGCAGTTCTTC.

J is TRBJ2-3 and V is TRBV5-1; no firm D call. The CDR3 is made up of 15 amino acids. Germline CDR1 reads SGHRS; CDR2 reads YFSETQ. V lost 0 bases, J lost 0 bases, and 8 bases lay in between. The CDR3 is CASSLAAASTDTQYF. The CDR3 region has the DNA TGCGCCAGCAGCTTGGCGGCAGCTAGCACAGATACGCAGTATTTT. The entire variable domain, with the rest obtained from reference TRBV5-1 and TRBJ2-3, is as follows: KAGVTQTPRYLIKTRGQQVTLSCSPISGHRSVSWYQQTPGQGLQFLFEYFSETQRNKGNFPGRFSGRQFSNSRSEMNVSTLELGDSALYLCASSLAAASTDTQYFGPGTRLTVL.

The chain has TRBV28 and TRBJ2-5; TRBD1 agrees at 9 bases. The J call may be mistaken, given a closer DNA end match to TRBJ2-7. Germline V gene lookup returns CDR1 MDHEN and CDR2 SYDVKM. This CDR3 is built from 14 residues. The CDR3 coding sequence is TGTGCCAGCAGTGGGGGACAGGGCGTTTACGAGCAGTACTTC. It encodes CASSGGQGVYEQYF.

This rearrangement joins TRBV2 to TRBJ2-3, with TRBD2 as a possible D gene (5 bases). Germline-derived CDR1 and CDR2 are SNHLY and FYNNEI. The CDR3 runs 12 residues. V was clipped by 7 bases and J by 4 bases, with 9 bases between them. CDR3 DNA sequence: TGTGCCAGCACGGGGTGGCCAGATACGCAGTATTTT. Amino acids: CASTGWPDTQYF.

The rearrangement uses TRBV4-2 and TRBJ2-2; 12 nucleotides align to TRBD2. This CDR3 is 17 amino acids long. Germline CDR1 LGHNA, CDR2 YNFKEQ. V was clipped by 2 bases and J by 2 bases; unmatched bases: 3. CDR3 nucleotide sequence: TGTGCCAGCAGCCAACTAGGACTAGCGGGAAACACCGGGGAGCTGTTTTTT. Its protein is CASSQLGLAGNTGELFF.

The chain carries TRBV7-2 and TRBJ2-7; 7 bases map to TRBD1. Germline V CDR1 and CDR2: SGHTA, FQGNSA. The CDR3 loop spans 15 amino acids. Trimming cost V 5 bases and J 2 bases; bases outside gene matches: 9. This CDR3 reads CASSPGTVYTYEQYF. CDR3 nucleotides: TGTGCCAGCAGCCCTGGGACAGTGTACACCTACGAGCAGTACTTC.

The chain employs TRBV28 and TRBJ1-5; D unresolved. V gave up 3 bases and J gave up 1 base, with 4 bases separating them. This CDR3 has 13 amino acids. Per the germline V gene, CDR1 is MDHEN and CDR2 is SYDVKM. The CDR3 DNA reads TGTGCCAGCAGTTTTGAGAGCAATCAGCCCCAGCATTTT. Its protein product is CASSFESNQPQHF.

This chain connects TRBV28 to TRBJ2-5, with 8 bases fitting TRBD1. There are 15 residues in the CDR3. Per the germline V gene, CDR1 is MDHEN and CDR2 is SYDVKM. V trimming: 6 bases; J trimming: 1 base; junction bases outside the gene matches: 7. CDR3 nucleotide sequence: TGTGCCAGCAGCCGAGGACAGGGTCGCCAAGAGACCCAGTACTTC. Protein: CASSRGQGRQETQYF.

This clone was counted once. V is TRBV19 and J is TRBJ2-7; TRBD2 matches 11 bases. CDR1 and CDR2 from the germline V gene are LNHDA and SQIVND (reference sequence). This CDR3 region has 18 residues. V lost 4 bases and J lost 2; bases outside the gene matches: 13. This CDR3 reads CASSTKLAGDGRAYEQYF. CDR3 bases: TGTGCCAGTAGTACCAAACTAGCGGGAGACGGGAGGGCCTACGAGCAGTACTTC.

The CDR3 region is CASSKGLAGIFITEQFF. The CDR3 DNA sequence: TGTGCCAGCAGTAAAGGACTAGCGGGGATTTTTATCACTGAGCAGTTCTTC. This rearrangement joins TRBV6-1 to TRBJ2-1; 12 bases match TRBD2. V lost 5 bases to trimming and J lost 9 bases; unmatched junction nucleotides: 14. This CDR3 spans 17 amino acids. Germline lookup yields CDR1 MNHNS and CDR2 SASEGT.

This chain links TRBV19 with TRBJ2-5; D gene unclear. Germline V gives CDR1 LNHDA, CDR2 SQIVND (reference sequence). Trimming took 3 bases from V and 0 from J, leaving 17 bases between them. This CDR3 is 17 amino acids long. CDR3 nucleotides: TGTGCCAGTAGTATCTCTGGGCGGACCGTGTACCAAGAGACCCAGTACTTC. This codes for CASSISGRTVYQETQYF.

This chain connects TRBV18 to TRBJ2-7; no reliable D call. The CDR3 extends over 11 amino acids. Germline assignment: CDR1 KGHSH and CDR2 LQKENI. Trimming removed 1 base at V and 5 bases at J, with 3 bases between. The CDR3 coding sequence is TGTGCCAGCTCACCACGGCACGAGCAGTACTTC. Protein product: CASSPRHEQYF.

This chain joins TRBV7-2 and TRBJ1-1; TRBD1 might be the D (6 bases). Trimming pared 5 bases from V and 5 bases from J, leaving 18 bases between. Germline lookup yields CDR1 SGHTA and CDR2 FQGNSA. The CDR3 consists of 15 residues. As DNA, the CDR3 is TGTGCCAGCAGCCCACAAGGGGGGGGAAGGACTGAAGCTTTCTTT. It is translated as CASSPQGGGRTEAFF.

A few counts support this clone. The chain recombines TRBV6-1 with TRBJ2-5; D is uncertain. The CDR3 length is 11 residues. Trimming shortened V by 2 bases and J by 8 bases, and 6 bases separated the two germline ends. Germline V gene sequence: CDR1 MNHNS, CDR2 SASEGT. The CDR3 nucleotides are TGTGCCAGCAGTGAAACCGAAACCCAGTACTTC. Translation: CASSETETQYF.

The rearrangement uses TRBV2 and TRBJ2-7, with 7 bases lining up with TRBD1. This CDR3 region has 15 residues. Germline V gene lookup returns CDR1 SNHLY and CDR2 FYNNEI. Unmatched junction bases numbered 7, after V lost 2 bases and J lost 3 bases. The CDR3 spells CASSENRGPYYEQYF. Written as DNA, the CDR3 is TGTGCCAGCAGTGAAAACAGGGGACCCTACTACGAGCAGTACTTC.

V and J are TRBV10-3 and TRBJ2-3; TRBD2 matches at 9 bases. The ends lost 6 bases at V and 3 bases at J; junction bases unmatched: 10. Germline loops: CDR1 ENHRY, CDR2 SYGVKD. The CDR3 is 16 residues long. CDR3 in DNA: TGTGCCATCAGCACTTGGCGGGGGGGCCCGACAGATACGCAGTATTTT. Amino acid sequence: CAISTWRGGPTDTQYF.

The J gene is TRBJ1-1, the V gene TRBV18; a weak D match, TRBD1 (6 bases). Between the trimmed V and J ends, which lost 3 bases and 3 bases, there was a span of 14 bases. Germline CDR1 and CDR2: KGHSH and LQKENI. This CDR3 is built from 15 residues. The CDR3 reads CASSPPSGGYTEAFF. CDR3 DNA: TGTGCCAGCTCACCGCCGTCGGGGGGCTACACTGAAGCTTTCTTT.

V is TRBV5-4 and J is TRBJ2-5, with 13 bases aligning to TRBD2. CDR3 length: 16 residues. J lost 4 bases, V lost 0 bases, and 3 bases had no gene match. The germline CDR1 and CDR2 sequences are SGHNT and YYREEE (reference sequence). The CDR3 DNA is TGTGCCAGCAGCTTGGCCGGGACTAGCGGGATAGAGACCCAGTACTTC. Its translation: CASSLAGTSGIETQYF.

The chain uses TRBV4-2 and TRBJ1-1; D is undetermined. The CDR3 is 14 residues long. With 1 base removed from V and 1 base from J, the gap between germline ends came to 7 bases. Germline V CDR1 and CDR2: LGHNA, YNFKEQ. CDR3 DNA: TGTGCCAGCAGCCAAGGTCTCCGGAACACTGAAGCTTTCTTT. Translation gives CASSQGLRNTEAFF.

The rearrangement joins TRBV25-1 to TRBJ2-5, with 7 bases matching TRBD2. The CDR3 length is 13 residues. J was trimmed by 5 bases and V by 4 bases; bases with no gene match: 4. Germline loops: CDR1 MGHDK, CDR2 SYGVNS. Here the CDR3 reads CASSGEGRETQYF. In nucleotides, the CDR3 is TGTGCCAGCAGTGGGGAGGGCCGGGAGACCCAGTACTTC.

This rearrangement joins TRBV5-4 to TRBJ2-5; D is unclear. The CDR3 is 14 residues long. Per the germline V gene, CDR1 is SGHNT and CDR2 is YYREEE (reference sequence). V lost 4 bases to trimming and J lost 2 bases, with 12 bases between them. The CDR3 nucleotides are TGTGCCAGCAGCGGATCAGCTACTCAAGAGACCCAGTACTTC. Its protein product is CASSGSATQETQYF.

A single count supports this clone. J is TRBJ1-1 and V is TRBV27, with 7 bases aligning to TRBD1. The CDR3 extends over 14 amino acids. The V and J ends lost 0 bases and 5 bases, in that order; junction bases with no gene match: 3. CDR1 is MNHEY, CDR2 SMNVEV, per germline (reference sequence). In DNA form, the CDR3 reads TGTGCCAGCAGTTTATCTTACAGGGGAACTGAAGCTTTCTTT. Translating gives CASSLSYRGTEAFF.

The chain has TRBV4-2 and TRBJ1-4, with 12 bases lining up with TRBD1. Germline V lookup: CDR1 LGHNA, CDR2 YNFKEQ. Losses at the gene ends were 6 bases for V and 1 base for J; bases not matched to a gene: 9. The CDR3 is 18 residues long. For the CDR3, the DNA is TGTGCCAGCAGGGTCCGGGACAGGGGGCCCGGAACTAATGAAAAACTGTTTTTT. Encoded protein: CASRVRDRGPGTNEKLFF.

The gene calls are TRBV7-6 and TRBJ2-1; 11 nucleotides agree with TRBD2. Germline CDR1 reads SGHVS; CDR2 reads FNYEAQ. With V trimmed by 0 bases and J by 7 bases, 5 bases remained unmatched. The CDR3 loop spans 16 amino acids. DNA for the CDR3: TGTGCCAGCAGCTTAGCTAGCGGGGGGGCGGGTAATGAGCAGTTCTTC. The encoded protein is CASSLASGGAGNEQFF. Together with reference TRBV7-6 and TRBJ2-1, the CDR3 gives the full variable domain: GAGVSQSPRYKVTKRGQDVALRCDPISGHVSLYWYRQALGQGPEFLTYFNYEAQQDKSGLPNDRFSAERPEGSISTLTIQRTEQRDSAMYRCASSLASGGAGNEQFFGPGTRLTVL.

The chain couples TRBV25-1 to TRBJ2-7; TRBD1 matches at 7 bases. Trimming removed 1 base from V and 4 bases from J; junction bases left unmatched: 7. The CDR3 is 15 amino acids. Germline V gene sequence: CDR1 MGHDK, CDR2 SYGVNS. CDR3 in amino acids: CASSESVGQIYEQYF. Written as DNA, the CDR3 is TGTGCCAGCAGTGAATCCGTGGGACAGATATACGAGCAGTACTTC.

This clone was recorded a few times. This chain uses TRBV5-1 with TRBJ1-5; D unclear. The CDR3 loop spans 13 amino acids. The germline V gene has CDR1 SGHRS and CDR2 YFSETQ. V lost 0 bases and J 9 bases, leaving 10 bases between the germline ends. CDR3: CASSLDGFGPQHF. For the CDR3, the DNA is TGCGCCAGCAGCTTGGATGGTTTTGGGCCCCAGCATTTT.

The genes are TRBV28 and TRBJ2-7; 7 bases fit TRBD2. V lost 7 bases and J lost 0; bases outside the gene matches: 6. Germline V CDR1 and CDR2: MDHEN, SYDVKM. CDR3 length: 14 amino acids. The CDR3 region has the DNA TGTGCCAGCACCCAGGCGGGGGACTCCTACGAGCAGTACTTC. Residues: CASTQAGDSYEQYF.